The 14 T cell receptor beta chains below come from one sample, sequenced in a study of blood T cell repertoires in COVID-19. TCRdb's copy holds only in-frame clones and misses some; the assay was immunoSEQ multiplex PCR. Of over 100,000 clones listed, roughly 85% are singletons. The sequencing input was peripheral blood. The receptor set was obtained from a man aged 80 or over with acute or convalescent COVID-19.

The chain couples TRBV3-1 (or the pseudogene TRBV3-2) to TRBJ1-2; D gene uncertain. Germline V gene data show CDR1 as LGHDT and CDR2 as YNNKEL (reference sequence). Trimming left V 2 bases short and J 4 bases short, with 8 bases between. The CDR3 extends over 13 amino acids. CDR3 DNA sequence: TGTGCCAGCAGCCAATTGGCCACCTATGGCTACACCTTC. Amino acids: CASSQLATYGYTF.

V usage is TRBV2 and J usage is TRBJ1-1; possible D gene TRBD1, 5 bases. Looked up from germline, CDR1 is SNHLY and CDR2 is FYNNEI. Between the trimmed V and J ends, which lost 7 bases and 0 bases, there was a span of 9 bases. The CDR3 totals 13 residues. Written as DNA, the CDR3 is TGTGCCAGCACCGTGACAGTGAACACTGAAGCTTTCTTT. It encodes CASTVTVNTEAFF.

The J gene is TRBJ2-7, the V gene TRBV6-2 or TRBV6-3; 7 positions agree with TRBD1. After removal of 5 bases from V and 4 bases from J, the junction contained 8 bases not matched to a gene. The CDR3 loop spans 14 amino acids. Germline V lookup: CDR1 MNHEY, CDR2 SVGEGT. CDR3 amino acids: CASSRQGSRYEQYF. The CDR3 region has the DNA TGTGCCAGCAGTCGACAGGGAAGTAGATACGAGCAGTACTTC.

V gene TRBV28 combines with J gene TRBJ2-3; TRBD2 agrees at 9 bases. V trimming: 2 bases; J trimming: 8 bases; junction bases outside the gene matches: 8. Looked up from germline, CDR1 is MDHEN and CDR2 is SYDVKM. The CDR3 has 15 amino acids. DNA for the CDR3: TGTGCCAGCAGTTTACCCCAAGCGGGAGGAACTACGCAGTATTTT. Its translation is CASSLPQAGGTTQYF.

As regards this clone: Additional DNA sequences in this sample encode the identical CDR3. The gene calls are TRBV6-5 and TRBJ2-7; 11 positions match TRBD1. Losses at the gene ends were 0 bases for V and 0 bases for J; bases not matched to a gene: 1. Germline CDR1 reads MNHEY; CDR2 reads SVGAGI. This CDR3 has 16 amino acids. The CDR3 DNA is TGTGCCAGCAGTTACTCGGGGACAGGGGGCTCCTACGAGCAGTACTTC. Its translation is CASSYSGTGGSYEQYF.

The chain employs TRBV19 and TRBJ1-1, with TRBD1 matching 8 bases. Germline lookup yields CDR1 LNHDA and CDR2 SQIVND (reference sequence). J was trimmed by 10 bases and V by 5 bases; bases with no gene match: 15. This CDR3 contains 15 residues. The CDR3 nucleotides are TGTGCCAGTAGTTCCCGGGACAGGAGTACCCTTGGAGCTTTCTTT. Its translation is CASSSRDRSTLGAFF. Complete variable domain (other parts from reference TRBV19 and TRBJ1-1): DGGITQSPKYLFRKEGQNVTLSCEQNLNHDAMYWYRQDPGQGLRLIYYSQIVNDFQKGDIAEGYSVSREKKESFPLTVTSAQKNPTAFYLCASSSRDRSTLGAFFGQGTRLTVV.

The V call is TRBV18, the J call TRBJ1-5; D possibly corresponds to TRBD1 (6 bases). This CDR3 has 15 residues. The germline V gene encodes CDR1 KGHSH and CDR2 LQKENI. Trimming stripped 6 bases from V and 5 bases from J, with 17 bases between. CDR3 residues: CASSQNQGWDQPQHF. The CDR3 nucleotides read TGTGCCAGCTCGCAGAACCAGGGGTGGGATCAGCCCCAGCATTTT.

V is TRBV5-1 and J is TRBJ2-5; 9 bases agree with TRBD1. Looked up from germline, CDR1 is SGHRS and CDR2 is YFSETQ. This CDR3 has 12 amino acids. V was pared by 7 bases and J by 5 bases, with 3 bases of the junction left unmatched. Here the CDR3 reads CASRTGDETQYF. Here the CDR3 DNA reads TGCGCCAGCCGGACAGGGGACGAGACCCAGTACTTC. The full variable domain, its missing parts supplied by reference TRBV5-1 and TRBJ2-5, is KAGVTQTPRYLIKTRGQQVTLSCSPISGHRSVSWYQQTPGQGLQFLFEYFSETQRNKGNFPGRFSGRQFSNSRSEMNVSTLELGDSALYLCASRTGDETQYFGPGTRLLVL.

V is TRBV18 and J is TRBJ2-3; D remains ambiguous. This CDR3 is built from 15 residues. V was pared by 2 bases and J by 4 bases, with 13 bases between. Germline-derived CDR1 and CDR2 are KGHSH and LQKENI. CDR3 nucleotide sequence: TGTGCCAGCTCACCAATGGGCCTCAAGGCAGATACGCAGTATTTT. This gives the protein CASSPMGLKADTQYF.

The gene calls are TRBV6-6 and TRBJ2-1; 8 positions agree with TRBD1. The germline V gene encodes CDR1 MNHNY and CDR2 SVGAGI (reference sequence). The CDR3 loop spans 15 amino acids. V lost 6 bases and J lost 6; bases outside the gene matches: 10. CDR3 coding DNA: TGTGCCAGCAGCAAAGACAGGGGAAGCCTCAATGAGCAGTTCTTC. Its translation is CASSKDRGSLNEQFF.

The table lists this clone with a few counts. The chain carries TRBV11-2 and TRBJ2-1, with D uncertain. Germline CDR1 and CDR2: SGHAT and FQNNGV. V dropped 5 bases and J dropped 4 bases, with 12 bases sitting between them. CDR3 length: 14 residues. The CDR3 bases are TGTGCCAGCAGCCCGCCGGGTTGGTACAATGAGCAGTTCTTC. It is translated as CASSPPGWYNEQFF.

The CDR3 sequence: CASSRPGTANYGYTF. Here the CDR3 DNA reads TGCGCCAGCAGCCGCCCCGGGACAGCTAACTATGGCTACACCTTC. This chain connects TRBV4-1 to TRBJ1-2, with 7 bases matching TRBD1. Per the germline V gene, CDR1 is MGHRA and CDR2 is YSYEKL. V trimming: 4 bases; J trimming: 0 bases; junction bases outside the gene matches: 5. The CDR3 loop spans 15 amino acids.

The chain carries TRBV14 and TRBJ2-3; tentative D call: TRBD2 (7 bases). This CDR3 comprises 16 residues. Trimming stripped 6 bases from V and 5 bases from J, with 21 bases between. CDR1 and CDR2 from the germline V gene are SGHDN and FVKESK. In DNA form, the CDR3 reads TGTGCCAGCAGTCCACCGGGACTACCCAGGGGAGATACGCAGTATTTT. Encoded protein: CASSPPGLPRGDTQYF.

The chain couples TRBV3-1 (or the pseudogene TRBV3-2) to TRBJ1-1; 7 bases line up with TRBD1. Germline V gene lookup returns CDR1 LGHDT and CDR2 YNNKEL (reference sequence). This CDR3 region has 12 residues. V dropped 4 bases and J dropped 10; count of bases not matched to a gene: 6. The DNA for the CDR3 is TGTGCCAGCAGCCCCCGACAGGGTCGAGCTTTCTTT. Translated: CASSPRQGRAFF.